These T cell receptor beta chains were read from a single sample in a study of cytomegalovirus exposure and HLA in healthy donors. Produced via immunoSEQ multiplex PCR; TCRdb's table is partial and in-frame only. This sample has about 130,000 clones, with 60% to 75% found just once. The sequencing sample was made of PBMCs. The receptors were sampled from a woman between 45 and 65 years old in good health and CMV-seropositive. The CDR3 runs from the conserved cysteine through the conserved F or W.

J | V | CDR3
TRBJ2-6 | TRBV12-5 | CASGLEKGAGANVLTF
TRBJ2-1 | TRBV21-1 | CASSKLAPGPNEQFF
TRBJ1-4 | TRBV30 | CAWSEAGGNEKLFF
TRBJ1-1 | TRBV7-2 | CASSSLGAENTEAFF
TRBJ2-5 | TRBV5-6 | CASSTPTSGGSETQYF
TRBJ2-7 | TRBV29-1 | CSVDRGGSYEQYF
TRBJ2-5 | TRBV15 | CATSRAPGLAKETQYF
TRBJ1-3 | TRBV4-2 | CASSPEGGEGNTIYF
TRBJ2-7 | TRBV2 | CASNPGQGQREQYF
TRBJ1-2 | TRBV6-1 | CASSEPRQGNYGYTF
TRBJ1-1 | TRBV7-9 | CASSFGTENTEAFF
TRBJ2-7 | TRBV19 | CSSSTPGQGGPEQYF
TRBJ2-3 | TRBV6-6 | CASWVAGEDTQYF
TRBJ1-4 | TRBV30 | CAWSVGRDLREKLFF
TRBJ2-3 | TRBV7-9 | CASSLTTTDTQYF
TRBJ2-5 | TRBV7-8 | CASSLDRVQETQYF
TRBJ1-4 | TRBV11-3 | CASSLRRGQGTNEKLFF
TRBJ2-7 | TRBV13 | CASSGTLGYEQYF
TRBJ2-2 | TRBV15 | CATSRGQQNTGELFF
TRBJ1-1 | TRBV27 | CASSLVGQGAVGTEAFF
TRBJ2-5 | TRBV25-1 | CASSEDTGGAKTQYF
TRBJ2-5 | TRBV7-6 | CASSFGLETQYF
TRBJ1-1 | TRBV19 | CASSIDKLTEAFF
TRBJ1-1 | TRBV11-3 | CASSLQGWNTEAFF
TRBJ1-1 | TRBV15 | CATSRDRRFTGGDTEAFF
TRBJ2-5 | TRBV7-6 | CASSLILAGGSGETQYF
TRBJ2-3 | TRBV5-1 | CASSSGGVDTQYF